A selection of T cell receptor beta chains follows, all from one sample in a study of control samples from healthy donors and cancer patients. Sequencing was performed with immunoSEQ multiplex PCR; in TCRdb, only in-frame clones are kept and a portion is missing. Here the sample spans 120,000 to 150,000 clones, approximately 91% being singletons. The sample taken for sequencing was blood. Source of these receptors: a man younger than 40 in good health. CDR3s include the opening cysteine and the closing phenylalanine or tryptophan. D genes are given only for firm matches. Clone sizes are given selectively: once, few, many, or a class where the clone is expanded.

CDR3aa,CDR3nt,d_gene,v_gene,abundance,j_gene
CASSGTDPGDEQFF,TGTGCCAGCAGCGGTACCGATCCGGGGGATGAGCAGTTCTTC,-,TRBV9,-,TRBJ2-1
CASSNRRAGANVLTF,TGCGCCAGCAGCAACCGTCGGGCTGGGGCCAACGTCCTGACTTTC,-,TRBV5-1,-,TRBJ2-6
CSASHFSGYTF,TGCAGTGCTAGTCATTTCTCTGGCTACACCTTC,-,TRBV20-1,-,TRBJ1-2
CASSYSYGNNSPLHF,TGTGCCAGCAGTTACTCGTACGGGAATAATTCACCCCTCCACTTT,-,TRBV6-5,-,TRBJ1-6
CASSQGLTGPQHF,TGCGCCAGCAGCCAAGGGCTGACAGGGCCCCAGCATTTT,-,TRBV4-3,-,TRBJ1-5
CASSFGGGTDEQYF,TGTGCCAGCAGCTTTGGCGGGGGGACCGACGAGCAGTACTTC,TRBD2,TRBV5-4,-,TRBJ2-7
CASSPQTSGYNEQFF,TGTGCCAGCAGCCCCCAGACTAGCGGATACAATGAGCAGTTCTTC,TRBD2,TRBV7-3,-,TRBJ2-1
CASSQERQTNTGELFF,TGTGCCAGCAGCCAAGAGAGACAGACTAACACCGGGGAGCTGTTTTTT,-,TRBV3-1/TRBV3-2,once,TRBJ2-2
CASSLAASAGIGETQYF,TGTGCCAGCAGCTTGGCGGCGTCGGCAGGGATAGGAGAGACCCAGTACTTC,-,TRBV5-5,few,TRBJ2-5
CASTTKQGAGGYTF,TGTGCCAGTACCACTAAACAGGGGGCGGGTGGCTACACCTTC,TRBD1,TRBV19,-,TRBJ1-2
CAGSQERTGYITEAFF,TGCGCCGGCAGCCAAGAAAGAACAGGGTATATTACTGAAGCTTTCTTT,-,TRBV4-3,-,TRBJ1-1
CASSPKTNTANNYGYTF,TGTGCCAGTAGTCCGAAAACCAACACAGCGAATAACTATGGCTACACCTTC,-,TRBV19,-,TRBJ1-2
CASSQGRAPGYYGYTF,TGCGCCAGCAGCCAAGGCCGGGCTCCGGGGTACTATGGCTACACCTTC,-,TRBV4-3,-,TRBJ1-2
CASVVRDGEKLFF,TGTGCCAGCGTGGTTCGGGATGGTGAAAAACTGTTTTTT,-,TRBV2,-,TRBJ1-4
CAIRLAGAGNEQFF,TGTGCCATCAGGTTAGCGGGAGCGGGTAATGAGCAGTTCTTC,TRBD2,TRBV10-3,few,TRBJ2-1
CASSLTIPGTASSNTGELFF,TGTGCCAGCAGTTTAACCATTCCCGGGACCGCCAGTTCGAACACCGGGGAGCTGTTTTTT,-,TRBV27,-,TRBJ2-2
CASSYTLAGSYNEQFF,TGTGCCAGCAGTTACACGCTAGCGGGCTCTTACAATGAGCAGTTCTTC,TRBD2,TRBV6-5,-,TRBJ2-1
CASGTGTSGGPTEQFF,TGTGCTAGTGGTACGGGGACTAGCGGGGGGCCCACCGAGCAGTTCTTC,TRBD2,TRBV12-5,few,TRBJ2-1
CASSLQQGASGYTF,TGTGCCAGCAGCTTGCAACAGGGGGCGTCCGGCTACACCTTC,TRBD1,TRBV5-4,few,TRBJ1-2
CSVSRDSTEAFF,TGCAGCGTTTCACGGGACAGCACTGAAGCTTTCTTT,TRBD1,TRBV29-1,-,TRBJ1-1
CASRPDRLTYEQYF,TGTGCCAGCAGACCGGACAGGCTGACCTACGAGCAGTACTTC,TRBD1,TRBV7-8,-,TRBJ2-7
CASKQGVSNQPQHF,TGTGCCAGCAAGCAGGGGGTTAGCAATCAGCCCCAGCATTTT,TRBD1,TRBV6-6,many,TRBJ1-5
CASSVTGQQDYGYTF,TGTGCCAGCAGCGTAACGGGACAGCAGGACTATGGCTACACCTTC,TRBD1,TRBV9,-,TRBJ1-2
CASSYSASGRVNEQFF,TGTGCCAGCAGTTACTCGGCTAGCGGGAGGGTAAATGAGCAGTTCTTC,TRBD2,TRBV6-5,-,TRBJ2-1
CASSQDHRGANGYTF,TGTGCCAGCAGCCAAGATCATCGGGGGGCAAACGGCTACACCTTC,-,TRBV14,-,TRBJ1-2
CASSPLAGVWDEQFF,TGTGCCAGCTCACCACTAGCGGGAGTATGGGATGAGCAGTTCTTC,TRBD2,TRBV18,-,TRBJ2-1
CASSRIGGVSYNEQFF,TGTGCCAGCAGCCGAATTGGGGGGGTCTCCTACAATGAGCAGTTCTTC,TRBD2,TRBV7-9,-,TRBJ2-1
CASSLLTGNPGETQYF,TGTGCCAGCAGCTTACTCACCGGGAACCCGGGGGAGACCCAGTACTTC,-,TRBV11-3,-,TRBJ2-5
CASSFEGTGVTGELFF,TGTGCCAGCAGTTTTGAAGGGACAGGGGTTACCGGGGAGCTGTTTTTT,TRBD1,TRBV27,-,TRBJ2-2
CASSPPGPALGKLFF,TGTGCCAGCAGTCCCCCGGGGCCCGCGCTGGGAAAACTGTTTTTT,-,TRBV7-3,-,TRBJ1-4
CASSEAGNRGGQPQHF,TGTGCCAGCAGTGAAGCAGGGAACAGGGGCGGCCAGCCCCAGCATTTT,TRBD1,TRBV6-1,-,TRBJ1-5
CASSSPGSPGGERYEQYF,TGTGCCAGCAGCTCCCCGGGGAGCCCAGGGGGCGAACGCTACGAGCAGTACTTC,TRBD1,TRBV7-2,-,TRBJ2-7
CACQWGGSRDTQYF,TGTGCCTGCCAGTGGGGTGGGAGTAGGGATACGCAGTATTTT,-,TRBV30,-,TRBJ2-3
CASSRNEGYTTTQYF,TGTGCCAGCAGCCGAAATGAGGGATATACAACGACCCAGTACTTC,-,TRBV11-2,-,TRBJ2-5
CATSVLAVTARGLRGRGTDTQYF,TGTGCCACCAGCGTTCTGGCTGTTACCGCGCGTGGTCTGCGCGGCCGGGGCACAGATACGCAGTATTTT,-,TRBV24-1,-,TRBJ2-3
CASSLGETGYQPQHF,TGTGCCAGCAGCTTAGGGGAGACAGGGTACCAGCCCCAGCATTTT,TRBD1,TRBV7-8,-,TRBJ1-5
CASSSTGGLHEQYF,TGTGCCAGCAGTAGCACCGGGGGACTCCACGAGCAGTACTTC,-,TRBV6-5,-,TRBJ2-7
CASSLGSGTRTDTQYF,TGTGCCAGCAGCTTAGGGTCGGGGACACGCACAGATACGCAGTATTTT,-,TRBV13,once,TRBJ2-3
CASSRNQGPETQYF,TGTGCCAGCAGCCGAAACCAGGGTCCAGAGACCCAGTACTTC,-,TRBV6-5,few,TRBJ2-5
CSASDSGSSSYEQYF,TGCAGTGCTAGTGACAGCGGGAGTTCTTCCTACGAGCAGTACTTC,TRBD2,TRBV20-1,-,TRBJ2-7
CASRKNTEAFF,TGTGCCAGCAGGAAAAACACTGAAGCTTTCTTT,-,TRBV11-3,-,TRBJ1-1
CASSSPTGELFF,TGTGCCAGCAGCTCCCCCACCGGGGAGCTGTTTTTT,-,TRBV3-1/TRBV3-2,-,TRBJ2-2
CASSYSTGTGNSPLHF,TGTGCCAGCAGTTACTCGACGGGGACTGGGAATTCACCCCTCCACTTT,-,TRBV6-5,-,TRBJ1-6
CASSTRQGVEKLFF,TGTGCCAGCAGCACAAGACAGGGAGTGGAAAAACTGTTTTTT,TRBD1,TRBV13,-,TRBJ1-4
CSVESRATGDITDTQYF,TGCAGCGTTGAATCCCGGGCGACAGGGGACATCACAGATACGCAGTATTTT,TRBD1,TRBV29-1,-,TRBJ2-3
CAAGYTDTQYF,TGTGCTGCGGGTTACACAGATACGCAGTATTTT,-,TRBV19,-,TRBJ2-3
CASSWDRTGTGELFF,TGTGCCAGCAGCTGGGACAGGACGGGCACCGGGGAGCTGTTTTTT,TRBD1,TRBV5-6,-,TRBJ2-2
CATSRAGRDRYGYTF,TGTGCCACCAGCAGAGCGGGCAGGGATAGGTATGGCTACACCTTC,-,TRBV15,-,TRBJ1-2
CASSLGENTEAFF,TGTGCCAGCAGTTTGGGTGAGAACACTGAAGCTTTCTTT,-,TRBV6-2/TRBV6-3,-,TRBJ1-1
CASSLDRVTDTQYF,TGTGCCAGCAGCTTGGACAGGGTCACAGATACGCAGTATTTT,-,TRBV5-6,-,TRBJ2-3
CASSPSGGRGIGNTIYF,TGTGCCAGCTCACCTTCAGGGGGCAGGGGAATTGGAAACACCATATATTTT,TRBD1,TRBV18,-,TRBJ1-3
CASSLRLGRANEQFF,TGTGCCAGCAGCTTACGGTTGGGCAGGGCCAATGAGCAGTTCTTC,-,TRBV7-2,-,TRBJ2-1
CASSYEGREGGELFF,TGTGCCAGCAGTTACGAGGGTAGGGAAGGCGGGGAGCTGTTTTTT,-,TRBV6-2/TRBV6-3,once,TRBJ2-2
CATSRDPQGHTIYF,TGTGCCACCAGCAGAGATCCTCAGGGTCACACCATATATTTT,-,TRBV15,-,TRBJ1-3